Detailed here is one T cell receptor (beta chain). The CDR3 loop spans 16 amino acids. The J segment lost 6 bases and the V segment lost 2 bases, leaving 12 bases of the junction unmatched. Germline V CDR1 and CDR2: MNHEY, SMNVEV (reference sequence). One entry per CDR3 protein results from TCRdb running MiXCR on the 5' RACE reads. In the table there are about 890,000 distinct CDR3 sequences, roughly an eighth of which are singletons. Each donor was a healthy Caucasian. The data were taken from a study of identical twins. The sample also formed part of further work on yellow fever vaccine responses in identical twins.

The clonotype comes from a woman under 30 in good health. Sequences were obtained from PBMCs. V is TRBV27 and J is TRBJ2-7; TRBD2 matches at 8 bases. CDR3 protein: CASSLGAGATPSEQYF. CDR3 in DNA: TGTGCCAGCAGTTTAGGAGCGGGAGCCACCCCAAGCGAGCAGTACTTC.